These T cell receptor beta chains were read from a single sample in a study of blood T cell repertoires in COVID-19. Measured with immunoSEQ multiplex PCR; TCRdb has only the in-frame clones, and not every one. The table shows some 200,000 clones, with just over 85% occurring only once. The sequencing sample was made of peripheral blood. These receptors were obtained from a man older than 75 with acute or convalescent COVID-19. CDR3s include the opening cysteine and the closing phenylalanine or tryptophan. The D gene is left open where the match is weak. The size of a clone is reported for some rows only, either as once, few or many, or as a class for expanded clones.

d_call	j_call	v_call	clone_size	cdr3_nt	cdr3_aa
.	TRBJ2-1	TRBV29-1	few	TGCAGCGTGCCGGCGGGGCAGAAAGGGGAGCAGTTCTTC	CSVPAGQKGEQFF
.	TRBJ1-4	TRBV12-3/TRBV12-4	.	TGTGCCAGCAGTTTAGGCGGGAATGAAAAACTGTTTTTT	CASSLGGNEKLFF
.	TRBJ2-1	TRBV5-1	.	TGCGCCAGCAGCTTGAGCGGCGCGCCGGGGGATGAGCAGTTCTTC	CASSLSGAPGDEQFF
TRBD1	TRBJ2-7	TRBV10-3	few	TGTGCCATCAGGGGACGACAGGGGGCGGACGAGCAGTACTTC	CAIRGRQGADEQYF
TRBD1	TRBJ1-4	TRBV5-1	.	TGCGCCAGCAGGCGATCAGGGGGTGATAATGAAAAACTGTTTTTT	CASRRSGGDNEKLFF
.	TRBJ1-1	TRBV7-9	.	TGTGCCAGCAGCCAGAGGACACTTAACACTGAAGCTTTCTTT	CASSQRTLNTEAFF
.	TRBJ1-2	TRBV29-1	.	TGCAGCGTTATGGCAGAGGCATCCGGCTACACCTTC	CSVMAEASGYTF
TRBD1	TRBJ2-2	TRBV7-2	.	TGTGCCAGCAGCCGGGACAGGGTGATTGCCGGGGAGCTGTTTTTT	CASSRDRVIAGELFF
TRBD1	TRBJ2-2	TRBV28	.	TGTGCCAGCAGTCTTGACAGGGTGGGCACCGGGGAGCTGTTTTTT	CASSLDRVGTGELFF
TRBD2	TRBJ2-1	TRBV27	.	TGTGCCAGCAGTTTATACGAGCGGGAGGAGCAGTTCTTC	CASSLYEREEQFF
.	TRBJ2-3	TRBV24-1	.	TGTGCCACCAGTGAACTAGATACGCAGTATTTT	CATSELDTQYF
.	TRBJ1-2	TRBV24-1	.	TGTGCCACCAGTGCTTCGTCGCAGGGGAACTATGGCTACACCTTC	CATSASSQGNYGYTF
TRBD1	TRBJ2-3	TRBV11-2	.	TGTGCCAGCAGCTTACTCGGGACAGGGAGAACTGCAGATACGCAGTATTTT	CASSLLGTGRTADTQYF
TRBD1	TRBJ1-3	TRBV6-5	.	TGTGCCAGCAGTCCAGGGGGCTTTGGAAACACCATATATTTT	CASSPGGFGNTIYF
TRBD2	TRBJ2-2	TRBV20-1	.	TGCAGTGCTAGTGACCCGGGAGGGGTGGACGGGGAGCTGTTTTTT	CSASDPGGVDGELFF
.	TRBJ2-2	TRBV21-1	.	TGTGCCAGCAGCAAAGCGCGACGACTAGCGGGAGGTCCCGGGGAGCTGTTTTTT	CASSKARRLAGGPGELFF
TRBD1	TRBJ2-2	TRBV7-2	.	TGTGCCAGCAGCTCGGGACAGTCCACCGGGGAGCTGTTTTTT	CASSSGQSTGELFF